This paragraph covers one T cell receptor (beta chain) sequence. The data were taken from a study of shared clonotypes between healthy human individuals. Every subset's genomic DNA went evenly onto several immunoSEQ plates. Sequencing was performed with immunoSEQ multiplex PCR; in TCRdb, only in-frame clones are kept and a portion is missing. The sample carries 450,000 to 550,000 clones, about four fifths recorded once. Only Caucasian adults living in Nashville, Tennessee served as donors. Trimming left V 2 bases short and J 5 bases short, with 9 bases between. Germline V lookup: CDR1 LGHNA, CDR2 YSLEER. The CDR3 is 13 amino acids.

This sequence joins TRBV4-3 and TRBJ2-5; tentatively, D is TRBD2 (7 bases). The TCR was taken from a woman aged 40 to 50 in good health. Some clones in this sample may be carry-over from other donors' samples. The sequenced sample was PBMCs. The CDR3 nucleotides read TGCGCCAGCAGCCAAAAGGGGGGGGAGACCCAGTACTTC. Its protein product is CASSQKGGETQYF.